The rows below give T cell receptor beta chains drawn from one sample of a study of response to subunit inactivated influenza vaccine. TCRdb reanalysed the RT-PCR reads using MiXCR and keeps one entry per CDR3 protein. The table lists 250,000 to 350,000 distinct CDR3 sequences, about 20% of them singletons. The sequencing used PBMCs from blood, collected roughly 20 months after vaccination. The receptors shown here come from a man between 45 and 75 years old who received an inactivated influenza vaccine. CDR3s include the opening cysteine and the closing phenylalanine or tryptophan. Fields, in order: D gene, J gene, V gene, clone size, CDR3 DNA, CDR3 protein. D genes are given only for firm matches. Only part of the rows carry a size: once, few, many, or a class if the clone is expanded.

TRBD1 | TRBJ2-3 | TRBV7-9 | NA | TGTGCCAGCAGCCCCGGTGTCGGGACAGCCGGCACAGATACGCAGTATTTT | CASSPGVGTAGTDTQYF
NA | TRBJ1-4 | TRBV11-2 | NA | TGTGCCAGCAGCTTATCAGGGATAGGGACCGAAAAACTGTTTTTT | CASSLSGIGTEKLFF
TRBD1 | TRBJ2-5 | TRBV20-1 | NA | TGCAGTGCTAGAGCCCAACAGGGGGCGCAGACCCAGTACTTC | CSARAQQGAQTQYF
TRBD1 | TRBJ1-5 | TRBV20-1 | NA | TGCAGTGCTAACTCCCAGTGGGACAGTAATCAGCCCCAGCATTTT | CSANSQWDSNQPQHF
NA | TRBJ1-5 | TRBV5-6 | many | TGTGCCAGCAGTTCAGACAGATATAGCAATCAGCCCCAGCATTTT | CASSSDRYSNQPQHF
NA | TRBJ1-6 | TRBV20-1 | NA | TGCAGTGCCCGCCGCTTTGGGGGTTATAGTAATTCACCCCTCCACTTT | CSARRFGGYSNSPLHF
NA | TRBJ1-2 | TRBV19 | many | TGTGCCAGTAGTCCGAGACGCTATGGCTACACCTTC | CASSPRRYGYTF
TRBD2 | TRBJ2-7 | TRBV2 | NA | TGTGCCAGCAGGACCGGGACTAGCGGTACCTACGAGCAGTACTTC | CASRTGTSGTYEQYF
TRBD1 | TRBJ1-4 | TRBV4-1 | few | TGCGCCAGCAGCCGACGTACAGGGGGCTATGATGAAAAACTGTTTTTT | CASSRRTGGYDEKLFF
NA | TRBJ2-4 | TRBV23-1 | NA | TGCGCCAGCAGTCAATCTGTAGCCAAAAACATTCAGTACTTC | CASSQSVAKNIQYF
TRBD1 | TRBJ1-1 | TRBV28 | many | TGTGCCAGCAGTTTGGGGGACAGGAGGATGAACACTGAAGCTTTCTTT | CASSLGDRRMNTEAFF
NA | TRBJ1-5 | TRBV10-3 | few | TGTGCCATCTGGGAGGGAAGTAGCAATCAGCCCCAGCATTTT | CAIWEGSSNQPQHF
NA | TRBJ1-4 | TRBV5-1 | few | TGCGCCAGCAGCCCAGCAGGGGCAAATGAAAAACTGTTTTTT | CASSPAGANEKLFF
NA | TRBJ1-5 | TRBV7-6 | NA | TGTGCCAGCAGCTTGCCGGGCGATGGTAATCAGCCCCAGCATTTT | CASSLPGDGNQPQHF
TRBD1 | TRBJ2-7 | TRBV3-1 | NA | TGTGCCAGTAGATACCCCGGGACAGGGGACCAGTACTTC | CASRYPGTGDQYF
NA | TRBJ2-3 | TRBV20-1 | NA | TGCAGTGCTCCCAGATTAGACACGCAGTATTTT | CSAPRLDTQYF